Sequencing of this T cell receptor beta chain was carried out in a study of naive CD8 T cells in extremely preterm neonates (dated by TCRdb to about 2017). A note on the overall study: Sorted naive CD8+ T cells from four age groups (extremely preterm neonates, term neonates, young children and adults) were used in the study to compare TCRbeta CDR3 repertoires. Overall study results and their limits: Prospective longitudinal studies of preterm and term neonates were called for by the authors so that T cell development could be tracked within individuals. As limitations, the authors pointed to a small sample size and variable productive template counts among preterm samples. Compared with the older groups, preterm CDR3s were shorter and closer to germline, carrying fewer N additions and showing less junctional trimming. Preterm neonates showed significantly lower iChao1 richness than every other age group (p < 0.05) along with an even clone distribution, indicating a less rich repertoire. A larger fraction of CDR3 nucleotide sequences was shared among preterm neonates (2.7%) than among term neonates (around 0.4%), young children (roughly 0.03%) and adults (approximately 0.01%).

Four or five elective full-term cesarean deliveries at about 36-41 weeks of gestation, with no labor and no rupture of membranes, were the source of the term cord blood. The study left out pregnancies involving fetal demise, active maternal HSV infection or known maternal HIV infection. A FACSAria III cell sorter was used to sort live, Annexin V-negative naive CD8+ T cells (CD3+CD8+CD45RA+CCR7+). Each sample yielded between roughly 18,000 and 100,000 sorted naive CD8+ T cells. Mixed venous-arterial cord blood was collected with preassembled standardized sampling kits. Cord blood was kept at room temperature and processed within 4 hours of collection. Ficoll-Paque density gradient centrifugation of diluted blood was used to isolate mononuclear cells. Before sorting, mononuclear cells were cryopreserved in roughly 10% DMSO with about 90% FBS and kept in long-term storage at -150 degrees C. Annexin V and antibodies against CD3, CD8, CCR7 and CD45RA were used to stain the thawed cells. The DNeasy Blood and Tissue Kit was used to extract genomic DNA from sorted cell pellets that had been snap-frozen.

TCRbeta CDR3 regions were amplified from genomic DNA by a two-step, bias-controlled multiplex PCR. The multiplex PCR used primers specific for every TRBV and TRBJ gene segment. The immunoSEQ Assay was used to generate the TCRbeta repertoire data. As for the authors' bioinformatics: To merge closely related sequences, reads went through filtering and clustering using a relative-frequency ratio and a modified nearest-neighbor algorithm. V, D and J gene assignments for CDR3 sequences followed IMGT annotation. Template counts were normalized for PCR amplification bias and quantified against synthetic TCR CDR3 analog sequences. Only unique productive sequences, that is, in-frame CDR3 sequences lacking stop codons, were included in the analyses. The immunoSEQ Analyzer software was used to calculate clonality, defined as 1 minus Pielou's evenness, and iChao1 richness. Depending on the Shapiro-Wilk normality results, either Student's t-test or a non-parametric test was run in JMP for statistical testing. Entries here come from immuneACCESS through TCRdb and include only in-frame sequences with V and J called. Some clones fail to appear in such tables; in the studies checked, an unresolved V gene covers under half of the shortfall, and the cause of the remainder is unknown. V, J and clone size were drawn from that table, and D and trimming were deduced from the DNA. In all, the sample holds approximately 7,600 clones, and roughly 90% of those were seen once. The ten most abundant clones make up roughly 0.5% of the sample.

CDR1 and CDR2 (GTSNPN, SVGIG) derive from the germline V gene (reference sequence). Inclusive of the bounding cysteine and phenylalanine, the CDR3 is 17 residues long. The retained sequence is limited to the CDR3, 51 bases, with the frame set at the first base. V loses 0 bases at its end and J loses 4 bases; junction bases beyond the gene matches: 9. With respect to this clone: The clone's antigen remains unknown. Per-base quality was not reported, and no clone a single base away is much larger than it.

Recombination joined TRBV30 with TRBJ1-2, with 12 bases matching TRBD1. What was sequenced was naive CD8+ T cells from cord blood. The TCR sequence derives from a newborn in good health. DNA sequence: TGTGCCTGGAGTGTAGTCCCTCCGGGACAGGGGGCCTATGGCTACACCTTC. Its protein is CAWSVVPPGQGAYGYTF.